In this sample, the clone carrying this TCR beta chain turned up a few times. This record comes from a study of T cells after yellow fever vaccination. Study context: Preparation used SMART-Seq v4 Ultra Low Input for the low-cell-number fractions.

V lost 3 bases to trimming and J lost 0 bases, with 30 bases between them. Germline CDR1 and CDR2: DFQATT and SNEGSKA (reference sequence). The length of the CDR3 is 21 residues. TCRdb used MiXCR to reprocess the 5' RACE reads, holding one entry per CDR3 protein. Here the sample spans 150,000 to 200,000 distinct CDR3 sequences, approximately 6.2% being singletons. The specimen comprised CD4+ T cells sorted from PBMCs, sampled on the day of the first yellow fever vaccination. The rearrangement links TRBV20-1 to TRBJ1-3, with D maybe TRBD1 (5 bases). The TCR originated in a man younger than 35 who received the YFV17D yellow fever vaccine. The CDR3 DNA reads TGCAGTGCTAGCGGGGCGCATTCGGGCAGCCGGCGCTTAGTCTCTGGAAACACCATATATTTT. As protein: CSASGAHSGSRRLVSGNTIYF.